The T cell receptor beta chain under discussion was sequenced for a study of shared clonotypes between healthy human individuals. Study-level background: The study enrolled a couple of women and a few men aged 18 to 49.

Study-wide findings and caveats: Compared with clonotypes that all four donors shared, non-shared clonotypes had lower generation probabilities.

About this clone: The antigen is not known.

Several immunoSEQ plates held equal portions of the genomic DNA taken from each subset. Sequenced by immunoSEQ multiplex PCR; TCRdb stores in-frame clones only, minus some. The data show about 2 million clones, approximately 94% seen once. Naive-designated CD8 cells lacked CD45RO, were positively enriched for CCR7, and omitted terminally differentiated effector memory CD45RA+ cells. Sequenced input: naive CD8+ T cells sorted from blood. The receptor's source is a young man in good health.

CDR3 nucleotide sequence: TGTGCCAGCACCCCCGAGGGACAGCCTTACTACGAGCAGTACTTC. Its protein is CASTPEGQPYYEQYF. This sequence joins TRBV9 and TRBJ2-7; 7 bases fit TRBD1. The CDR3 spans 15 residues. V lost 6 bases and J lost 3; bases outside the gene matches: 12. Germline values: CDR1 SGDLS, CDR2 YYNGEE.